What follows are 32 T cell receptor beta chains derived from one specimen sequenced in a study of T cell responses to AZD1222 COVID-19 vaccine. Generated by immunoSEQ multiplex PCR, the TCRdb table keeps only in-frame clones and is missing some. Seen here are 150,000 to 200,000 clones, around 86% observed once, and the top ten hold 2.7%. This sample comprised peripheral blood, obtained on day 0 of MenACWY control vaccination. The receptors originated from an adult in good health.

The rearrangement links TRBV3-1 (or the pseudogene TRBV3-2) to TRBJ2-1; D not resolved. Trimming took off 4 bases at V and 6 bases at J, with 7 bases between the two ends. Germline V gene data show CDR1 as LGHDT and CDR2 as YNNKEL (reference sequence). The CDR3 has 12 residues. CDR3 DNA: TGTGCCAGCAGCCCCAATGGCAATGAGCAGTTCTTC. This encodes CASSPNGNEQFF.

The V gene is TRBV5-6, the J gene TRBJ1-6; 8 bases are shared with TRBD1. V lost 1 base to trimming and J lost 7 bases; unmatched junction nucleotides: 13. CDR3 length: 18 amino acids. Germline values: CDR1 SGHDT, CDR2 YYEEEE. The CDR3 coding sequence is TGTGCCAGCAGCTTGACCGGGATCGGGACAGGAGTAAATTCACCCCTCCACTTT. It specifies CASSLTGIGTGVNSPLHF. Drawing the rest from reference TRBV5-6 and TRBJ1-6, the complete variable domain is DAGVTQSPTHLIKTRGQQVTLRCSPKSGHDTVSWYQQALGQGPQFIFQYYEEEERQRGNFPDRFSGHQFPNYSSELNVNALLLGDSALYLCASSLTGIGTGVNSPLHFGNGTRLTVT.

Here the CDR3 reads CASSSTDLSRDNEQFF. CDR3 bases: TGTGCCAGTAGTTCGACAGACCTATCCAGAGACAATGAGCAGTTCTTC. The chain uses TRBV19 and TRBJ2-1; D might be TRBD1 (5 bases). The germline V gene encodes CDR1 LNHDA and CDR2 SQIVND (reference sequence). V dropped 5 bases and J dropped 5 bases, with 19 bases sitting between them. The CDR3 covers 16 residues.

The chain recombines TRBV18 with TRBJ1-5; D is ambiguous. The V gene's germline CDR1 is KGHSH and CDR2 LQKENI. Trimming shortened V by 2 bases and J by 2 bases, and 16 bases separated the two germline ends. The CDR3 has 17 residues. The CDR3 bases are TGTGCCAGCTCACCAAAAGGACCCTCAGGAGGCAATCAGCCCCAGCATTTT. Amino acids: CASSPKGPSGGNQPQHF.

This clone is a singleton in its sample. V usage is TRBV9 and J usage is TRBJ2-5, with TRBD2 identical over 14 bases. J lost 5 bases, V lost 0 bases, and 3 bases had no gene match. The CDR3 consists of 16 residues. Germline lookup yields CDR1 SGDLS and CDR2 YYNGEE. CDR3 DNA: TGTGCCAGCAGCGTAGTGACTAGCGGGGGGGCGGAGACCCAGTACTTC. This translates into CASSVVTSGGAETQYF. The full variable domain, in which reference TRBV9 and TRBJ2-5 provide the parts outside the CDR3, is DSGVTQTPKHLITATGQRVTLRCSPRSGDLSVYWYQQSLDQGLQFLIQYYNGEERAKGNILERFSAQQFPDLHSELNLSSLELGDSALYFCASSVVTSGGAETQYFGPGTRLLVL.

This clone showed up just a few times. The genes are TRBV5-1 and TRBJ2-1; 8 bases line up with TRBD2. Per the germline V gene, CDR1 is SGHRS and CDR2 is YFSETQ. The trim removed 0 bases at V and 6 bases at J, leaving 5 bases unmatched. The CDR3 is 15 amino acids. CDR3 loop: CASSLGGTRGNEQFF. CDR3 nucleotide sequence: TGCGCCAGCAGCTTGGGAGGGACTAGAGGCAATGAGCAGTTCTTC.

The genes are TRBV2 and TRBJ1-2; 8 positions match TRBD1. The CDR3 has 17 amino acids. V trimming: 3 bases; J trimming: 4 bases; junction bases outside the gene matches: 13. Germline V gene lookup returns CDR1 SNHLY and CDR2 FYNNEI. For the CDR3, the DNA is TGTGCCAGCAGTGATTGGAGTTCGGGCAGGGGGCTCTATGGCTACACCTTC. The encoded protein is CASSDWSSGRGLYGYTF.

The chain recombines TRBV30 with TRBJ1-5, with a weak D call TRBD1 (6 bases). This CDR3 contains 17 residues. V shed 2 bases and J shed 2 bases, with 19 bases lying between them. Germline lookup yields CDR1 GTSNPN and CDR2 SVGIG (reference sequence). CDR3 nucleotides: TGTGCCTGGAGTATTCATTCGGGGGCAGGGCGCAATCAGCCCCAGCATTTT. The encoded protein is CAWSIHSGAGRNQPQHF. Together with reference TRBV30 and TRBJ1-5, the CDR3 gives the full variable domain: SQTIHQWPATLVQPVGSPLSLECTVEGTSNPNLYWYRQAAGRGLQLLFYSVGIGQISSEVPQNLSASRPQDRQFILSSKKLLLSDSGFYLCAWSIHSGAGRNQPQHFGDGTRLSIL.

The chain combines TRBV7-3 with TRBJ2-1; D not certain. Germline V gene data show CDR1 as SGHTA and CDR2 as FQGTGA. This CDR3 region has 13 residues. The V end lost 2 bases, the J end lost 1 base, and 3 bases lay between the germline ends. CDR3 protein: CASSLGSYNEQFF. The CDR3 bases are TGTGCCAGCAGCTTAGGGTCCTACAATGAGCAGTTCTTC.

This chain links TRBV15 with TRBJ1-5; D gene uncertain. Germline V gene sequence: CDR1 LNHNV, CDR2 YYDKDF (reference sequence). V shed 1 base and J shed 4 bases, with 11 bases lying between them. This CDR3 has 15 residues. In nucleotides, the CDR3 is TGTGCCACCAGCAGAGTCGTAGGAGGAAATCAGCCCCAGCATTTT. Amino acid sequence: CATSRVVGGNQPQHF.

The J gene is TRBJ2-7, the V gene TRBV28; 8 nucleotides line up with TRBD2. V trimming: 5 bases; J trimming: 3 bases; junction bases outside the gene matches: 6. This CDR3 has 14 amino acids. The germline gives CDR1 MDHEN, CDR2 SYDVKM. The CDR3 region is CASSPNSGGYEQYF. CDR3 coding DNA: TGTGCCAGCAGTCCCAACAGCGGGGGCTACGAGCAGTACTTC. The complete variable domain, with remaining parts taken from reference TRBV28 and TRBJ2-7, reads DVKVTQSSRYLVKRTGEKVFLECVQDMDHENMFWYRQDPGLGLRLIYFSYDVKMKEKGDIPEGYSVSREKKERFSLILESASTNQTSMYLCASSPNSGGYEQYFGPGTRLTVT.

Note on this clone: Different DNA sequences within this sample yield the same CDR3. V and J are TRBV5-6 and TRBJ1-2, with TRBD1 matching over 8 bases. There are 14 residues in the CDR3. Per germline, CDR1 SGHDT and CDR2 YYEEEE. The V gene end was trimmed by 3 bases and the J gene end by 0 bases; junction bases not matched to a gene: 1. CDR3 nucleotide sequence: TGTGCCAGCAGCTGGGGACAGGCTAACTATGGCTACACCTTC. It yields the protein CASSWGQANYGYTF.

V gene TRBV27 combines with J gene TRBJ2-7; 11 bases align to TRBD2. This CDR3 has 15 amino acids. Trimming removed 3 bases from V and 4 bases from J; junction bases left unmatched: 5. The germline gives CDR1 MNHEY, CDR2 SMNVEV (reference sequence). This CDR3 reads CASSFTSGGAYEQYF. DNA for the CDR3: TGTGCCAGCAGTTTCACTAGCGGGGGAGCGTACGAGCAGTACTTC.

J is TRBJ2-7 and V is TRBV4-3; D is possibly TRBD1 (7 bases). V was pared by 0 bases and J by 4 bases, with 16 bases between. From germline, CDR1 is LGHNA and CDR2 YSLEER. The CDR3 is 16 amino acids. CDR3 bases: TGCGCCAGCAGCCAAGAATGGCCAGGGGGGTCTTACGAGCAGTACTTC. Translating it yields CASSQEWPGGSYEQYF.

This chain's CDR3 is CASNPTGAGYEQYF. The CDR3 coding sequence is TGTGCCAGCAATCCGACAGGGGCGGGATACGAGCAGTACTTC. This chain uses TRBV6-5 with TRBJ2-7; 8 positions agree with TRBD1. This CDR3 is built from 14 residues. Germline loops: CDR1 MNHEY, CDR2 SVGAGI. V lost 7 bases to trimming and J lost 4 bases; unmatched junction nucleotides: 9.

This chain connects TRBV29-1 to TRBJ2-3; a weak D match, TRBD2 (5 bases). V was cut by 1 base and J by 6 bases, with 11 bases left in between. Germline V lookup: CDR1 SQVTM, CDR2 ANQGSEA. The CDR3 extends over 13 amino acids. The CDR3 sequence is CSVEVRGHDTQYF. The CDR3, as DNA: TGCAGCGTTGAAGTACGGGGTCACGATACGCAGTATTTT.

This chain connects TRBV9 to TRBJ2-7, with D perhaps matching TRBD2 (6 bases). The V and J ends lost 4 bases and 1 base respectively, with 15 bases between them. From germline, CDR1 is SGDLS and CDR2 YYNGEE. The CDR3 totals 15 residues. The CDR3 sequence is CASSQAGTGSYEQYF. The CDR3, as DNA: TGTGCCAGCAGCCAGGCCGGGACTGGGTCCTACGAGCAGTACTTC. The full variable domain, completed using reference TRBV9 and TRBJ2-7, is DSGVTQTPKHLITATGQRVTLRCSPRSGDLSVYWYQQSLDQGLQFLIQYYNGEERAKGNILERFSAQQFPDLHSELNLSSLELGDSALYFCASSQAGTGSYEQYFGPGTRLTVT.

The gene calls are TRBV6-6 and TRBJ1-4, with D possibly matching TRBD1 (5 bases). This CDR3 contains 13 residues. Germline CDR1 is MNHNY and CDR2 is SVGAGI (reference sequence). Trimming shortened V by 2 bases and J by 8 bases, and 9 bases separated the two germline ends. For the CDR3, the DNA is TGTGCCAGCAGTTACCGTTCAGGGGAAAAACTGTTTTTT. It codes for CASSYRSGEKLFF.

The chain joins TRBV4-2 to TRBJ2-3; a possible D gene is TRBD2 (6 bases). Germline assignment: CDR1 LGHNA and CDR2 YNFKEQ. Trimming cost V 9 bases and J 6 bases, with 10 bases left between them. The CDR3 sequence is 11 residues long. The CDR3 bases are TGTGCCAGTACCCGGGGGGATACGCAGTATTTT. Encoded protein: CASTRGDTQYF.

The J gene is TRBJ1-1, the V gene TRBV7-8; TRBD1 matches 7 bases. The trim removed 1 base at V and 11 bases at J, leaving 4 bases unmatched. The CDR3 runs to 12 residues. CDR1 is SGHVS, CDR2 FQNEAQ, per germline. The CDR3 DNA is TGTGCCAGCAGCTTAGATCAGGGGGTGGCTTTCTTT. It encodes CASSLDQGVAFF.

The V gene is TRBV6-5, the J gene TRBJ2-2; D is undetermined. V was shortened by 8 bases and J by 4 bases, with 11 bases between the two germline ends. Germline V gene lookup returns CDR1 MNHEY and CDR2 SVGAGI. The CDR3 runs to 13 residues. The CDR3: CASETGRTGELFF. The CDR3 nucleotides are TGTGCCAGCGAGACCGGTCGCACCGGGGAGCTGTTTTTT.

The chain joins TRBV27 to TRBJ2-6; either TRBD1 or TRBD2 may fit D (5 bases each). V was shortened by 3 bases and J by 0 bases, with 9 bases between the two germline ends. Germline assignment: CDR1 MNHEY and CDR2 SMNVEV (reference sequence). This CDR3 contains 16 residues. In DNA, the CDR3 is TGTGCCAGCAGTTTCTGGGACCCCTCTGGGGCCAACGTCCTGACTTTC. Its protein product is CASSFWDPSGANVLTF. The variable domain in full, completed from reference TRBV27 and TRBJ2-6, reads EAQVTQNPRYLITVTGKKLTVTCSQNMNHEYMSWYRQDPGLGLRQIYYSMNVEVTDKGDVPEGYKVSRKEKRNFPLILESPSPNQTSLYFCASSFWDPSGANVLTFGAGSRLTVL.

This clone was counted once. This specimen includes other DNA sequences encoding the same CDR3. The chain employs TRBV20-1 and TRBJ1-2; 7 positions match TRBD1. The CDR3 totals 11 residues. Germline V gene sequence: CDR1 DFQATT, CDR2 SNEGSKA (reference sequence). Trimming cost V 6 bases and J 4 bases; bases outside gene matches: 2. The CDR3 sequence: CSARDSYGYTF. In nucleotides, the CDR3 is TGCAGTGCCCGGGACAGCTATGGCTACACCTTC.

The rearrangement links TRBV6-6 to TRBJ2-7; D is undetermined. The CDR3 covers 14 residues. CDR1 and CDR2 (germline): MNHNY, SVGAGI (reference sequence). V was pared by 6 bases and J by 0 bases, with 12 bases between. The CDR3 nucleotides are TGTGCCAGCAGCTCACATATGAGCTCCTACGAGCAGTACTTC. It is translated as CASSSHMSSYEQYF.

The chain combines TRBV24-1 with TRBJ2-1, with D maybe TRBD2 (5 bases). V dropped 3 bases and J dropped 9 bases, with 14 bases sitting between them. Germline values: CDR1 KGHDR, CDR2 SFDVKD. The CDR3 length is 14 residues. This CDR3 is CATSDAGWPPEQFF. CDR3 DNA sequence: TGTGCCACCAGTGATGCGGGTTGGCCGCCTGAGCAGTTCTTC.

This chain joins TRBV1 and TRBJ2-7; the table names TRBD1, a call not compared with the DNA. TRBV1 is shown as a pseudogene. The CDR3 runs 14 residues. CDR3 sequence reads: CTSAGGRGPHEQYF. Here the CDR3 DNA reads TGCACCAGCGCTGGGGGCAGGGGGCCCCACGAGCAGTACTTC.

The V gene is TRBV4-2, the J gene TRBJ1-6, with a weak D call TRBD1 (5 bases). CDR1 and CDR2 (germline): LGHNA, YNFKEQ. The CDR3 contains 13 residues. V was cut by 7 bases and J by 6 bases, with 10 bases left in between. CDR3 DNA sequence: TGTGCCAGCAACCCAGGGTTTAATTCACCCCTCCACTTT. Its protein product is CASNPGFNSPLHF.

This chain links TRBV6-5 with TRBJ2-1; 8 bases map to TRBD1. V shed 5 bases and J 5 bases; nucleotides not matched to a gene: 8. Germline values: CDR1 MNHEY, CDR2 SVGAGI. This CDR3 spans 15 amino acids. CDR3: CASSPPGQVDNEQFF. The CDR3 DNA reads TGTGCCAGCAGTCCGCCGGGACAGGTCGACAATGAGCAGTTCTTC.

The chain carries TRBV28 and TRBJ1-1; the D gene is possibly TRBD1 (6 bases). Germline V CDR1 and CDR2: MDHEN, SYDVKM. The CDR3 loop spans 15 amino acids. The V gene lost 3 bases and the J gene lost 0 bases, with 11 bases spanning the gap. The CDR3 loop reads CASSFSGTMNTEAFF. The CDR3 DNA reads as TGTGCCAGCAGTTTTTCCGGGACAATGAACACTGAAGCTTTCTTT.

The V call is TRBV5-5, the J call TRBJ2-1, with D possibly TRBD2 on 6 matching bases. Germline CDR1 reads SGHKS; CDR2 reads YYEKEE (reference sequence). V lost 4 bases, J lost 2 bases, and 10 bases lay in between. This CDR3 is built from 14 residues. The CDR3 DNA follows: TGTGCCAGCAGCAACCCGGGGGCCTACAATGAGCAGTTCTTC. Its protein product is CASSNPGAYNEQFF.

This clone was observed once. The chain links TRBV21-1 to TRBJ2-3. TRBV21-1 is an annotated pseudogene. CDR3 length: 22 amino acids. The CDR3 reads CASSKDRGLLGRRGGGTDTQYF. In nucleotides, the CDR3 is TGTGCCAGCAGCAAAGACCGTGGGCTTTTGGGGAGGAGAGGGGGTGGCACAGATACGCAGTATTTT.

The chain carries TRBV2 and TRBJ2-1, with TRBD2 matching 9 bases. V was pared by 10 bases and J by 2 bases, with 3 bases of the junction left unmatched. The CDR3 length is 13 residues. In germline, CDR1 is SNHLY, CDR2 FYNNEI. CDR3 nucleotides: TGTGCCACGAGGACTAGCGCCTACAATGAGCAGTTCTTC. Translating it yields CATRTSAYNEQFF. The full variable domain, in which reference TRBV2 and TRBJ2-1 provide the parts outside the CDR3, is EPEVTQTPSHQVTQMGQEVILRCVPISNHLYFYWYRQILGQKVEFLVSFYNNEISEKSEIFDDQFSVERPDGSNFTLKIRSTKLEDSAMYFCATRTSAYNEQFFGPGTRLTVL.